This T cell receptor (beta chain) was obtained from a study of T-cell memory formation after mild COVID-19. The CDR3 extends over 15 amino acids. V shed 0 bases, J shed 4 bases, and the junction held 2 bases outside the gene matches. Germline V gives CDR1 SGDLS, CDR2 YYNGEE. Notes on this clonotype: Its matching antigen is unknown.

Study results and limitations: Later expanders leaned toward CD4+, whereas clones contracting from day 15 to 85 were balanced CD4/CD8.

Constant-segment primers served in 5'RACE that generated TCR alpha and TCR beta cDNA libraries bearing sample barcodes and UMIs. Via MiXCR, TCRdb re-called the 5' RACE reads, giving one row per CDR3 protein. The sample includes under 350,000 distinct CDR3 sequences, around 15% of them seen just once. The chain has TRBV9 and TRBJ2-3; 10 bases match TRBD2. This clonotype was obtained from a man between 18 and 35 years old who had mild COVID-19 (a few samples of this study predate the infection). Cell type and time point are not known. Sequencing input: PBMCs or a T cell subset sorted from them (not recorded which). The CDR3, as DNA: TGTGCCAGCAGCGTAGGTGGACTAGCGGCAGATACGCAGTATTTT. This codes for CASSVGGLAADTQYF.